Shown below are 3 T cell receptor beta chains from a single sample sequenced in a study of cytomegalovirus exposure and HLA in healthy donors. The PCR ran on 60 Vbeta and 13 Jbeta primers. Sequencing was performed with immunoSEQ multiplex PCR; in TCRdb, only in-frame clones are kept and a portion is missing. The sample consists of 60,000 to 85,000 clones, roughly 81% of them appearing once. What was sequenced was PBMCs. These receptors came from a human donor in good health.

CDR3 protein: CASSPAAGGGIYNEQFF. The CDR3 DNA reads as TGTGCCAGTAGTCCGGCGGCGGGGGGCGGGATATACAATGAGCAGTTCTTC. The chain employs TRBV19 and TRBJ2-1; 8 bases agree with TRBD2. V shed 5 bases and J 4 bases; nucleotides not matched to a gene: 13. Germline loops: CDR1 LNHDA, CDR2 SQIVND (reference sequence). There are 17 residues in the CDR3. Combining the CDR3 with reference TRBV19 and TRBJ2-1 gives the whole variable domain DGGITQSPKYLFRKEGQNVTLSCEQNLNHDAMYWYRQDPGQGLRLIYYSQIVNDFQKGDIAEGYSVSREKKESFPLTVTSAQKNPTAFYLCASSPAAGGGIYNEQFFGPGTRLTVL.

The chain couples TRBV6-5 to TRBJ1-5, with unresolved D. V shed 4 bases and J shed 2 bases, with 9 bases lying between them. The CDR3 covers 14 residues. CDR1 and CDR2 (germline): MNHEY, SVGAGI. The CDR3 region has the DNA TGTGCCAGCAGTTTATTGCAGGGCAATCAGCCCCAGCATTTT. Its protein product is CASSLLQGNQPQHF.

V and J are TRBV5-4 and TRBJ2-5, with D hard to call. Germline-derived CDR1 and CDR2 are SGHNT and YYREEE (reference sequence). This CDR3 contains 13 residues. Deletions cut 0 bases from V and 5 bases from J, with 8 bases between. The CDR3 region is CASSLEQRETQYF. The CDR3 DNA reads TGTGCCAGCAGCTTGGAGCAACGGGAGACCCAGTACTTC.